The T cell receptor beta chain described here comes from a study of blood T cell repertoires in COVID-19. Study at large: The United States, Italy and Spain provided the acute and convalescent COVID-19 samples. The cDNA or gDNA used as material had been derived from T cells, B-cell-depleted T cells, or PBMCs.

This CDR3 contains 15 residues. Germline CDR1 and CDR2: SGHRS and YFSETQ. The V and J ends lost 4 bases and 7 bases respectively, with 20 bases between them. Original methodology: By means of reference gene primer amplification, nucleated cell counts were estimated. Method: immunoSEQ multiplex PCR; TCRdb's copy keeps in-frame clones and lacks some. D and trimming come from the DNA, and the V and J calls and clone size come from that table. Among a few hundred thousand clones listed, 85% were seen once. In its sample, this clone was seen a few times. This chain links TRBV5-1 with TRBJ1-2; D remains ambiguous. The TCR originated in a young woman with acute or convalescent COVID-19. Sequencing was carried out using peripheral blood. Here the CDR3 reads CASSLQGTAGSGYTF. CDR3 bases: TGCGCCAGCAGCCTCCAAGGAACAGCCGGGAGTGGCTACACCTTC.